The 15 T cell receptor beta chains below all came from one sample that was sequenced in a study of cytomegalovirus exposure and HLA in healthy donors. PCR primers comprised 60 Vbeta and 13 Jbeta primers. Some clones are missing from TCRdb's copy, which holds only in-frame ones; the method was immunoSEQ multiplex PCR. The sample lists some 210,000 clones, about 72% occurring once. The sample consisted of PBMCs. The receptors were sampled from a male donor in good health and CMV-seronegative.

V usage is TRBV6-5 and J usage is TRBJ2-2; D not certain. The CDR3 extends over 14 amino acids. Germline lookup yields CDR1 MNHEY and CDR2 SVGAGI. The V gene lost 2 bases and the J gene lost 0 bases, with 4 bases spanning the gap. The CDR3 loop is CASSYESNTGELFF. The DNA of the CDR3 is TGTGCCAGCAGTTACGAGTCGAACACCGGGGAGCTGTTTTTT.

The genes are TRBV5-6 and TRBJ2-7, with 10 bases that match TRBD1. J gave up 4 bases and V 4 bases, and 14 bases lay outside the gene matches. The V gene's germline CDR1 is SGHDT and CDR2 YYEEEE. CDR3 length: 17 amino acids. CDR3 sequence (DNA): TGTGCCAGCAGCCCGGGCGGGACAGGGGAGAGAGGGTACGAGCAGTACTTC. Translation: CASSPGGTGERGYEQYF.

The chain uses TRBV4-1 and TRBJ1-6; 7 bases map to TRBD1. The CDR3 contains 14 residues. Germline CDR1 reads MGHRA; CDR2 reads YSYEKL. The V and J ends lost 1 base and 7 bases, in that order; junction bases with no gene match: 1. The CDR3, as DNA: TGCGCCAGCAGCCAAGGACAGGGAAATTCACCCCTCCACTTT. The encoded protein is CASSQGQGNSPLHF.

This chain joins TRBV15 and TRBJ2-7; TRBD1 might be the D (5 bases). The CDR3 length is 15 residues. From germline, CDR1 is LNHNV and CDR2 YYDKDF (reference sequence). The ends were cut back, 2 bases at V and 3 bases at J, with 14 bases in the middle. Here the CDR3 reads CATSRPGAGHYEQYF. CDR3 bases: TGTGCCACCAGCAGACCCGGAGCAGGGCACTACGAGCAGTACTTC.

This clone was counted only a few times. Germline is not matched at one junction end, which may reflect a read error. The sample has other DNA sequences that encode this CDR3 too. J is TRBJ2-5 and V is TRBV7-9; 12 bases line up with TRBD1. The germline CDR1 and CDR2 sequences are SEHNR and FQNEAQ (reference sequence). The CDR3 runs 16 residues. The CDR3 loop is CSSSLGDRGLQETQYF. The CDR3 DNA sequence: TGTTCCAGCAGCTTAGGGGACAGGGGGCTGCAAGAGACCCAGTACTTC.

This chain joins TRBV25-1 and TRBJ1-1; weak D call: TRBD1 (6 bases). The germline V gene has CDR1 MGHDK and CDR2 SYGVNS. Trimming stripped 6 bases from V and 0 bases from J, with 8 bases between. CDR3 size: 13 residues. The CDR3 loop reads CASRGQLNTEAFF. The CDR3 nucleotides read TGTGCCAGCAGGGGACAACTGAACACTGAAGCTTTCTTT.

V usage is TRBV7-9 and J usage is TRBJ1-6, with unresolved D. V was shortened by 6 bases and J by 4 bases, with 16 bases between the two germline ends. Germline CDR1 reads SEHNR; CDR2 reads FQNEAQ (reference sequence). The CDR3 runs 16 residues. The CDR3 loop reads CASRNERTAYNSPLHF. The CDR3, as DNA: TGTGCCAGCAGGAACGAGCGAACCGCATATAATTCACCCCTCCACTTT.

The rearrangement links TRBV13 to TRBJ2-7; D gene unclear. V dropped 5 bases and J dropped 1 base, with 12 bases sitting between them. CDR1 and CDR2 from the germline V gene are PRHDT and FYEKMQ (reference sequence). The CDR3 totals 14 residues. DNA of the CDR3: TGTGCCAGCAGCCCCCCCCTAGGTTCCTACGAGCAGTACTTC. As protein: CASSPPLGSYEQYF.

This sequence joins TRBV29-1 and TRBJ1-2, with unresolved D. This CDR3 is built from 13 residues. The germline V and J ends were trimmed by 4 bases and 0 bases, with 9 bases remaining between them. The germline gives CDR1 SQVTM, CDR2 ANQGSEA. The CDR3 protein is CSVGRGSNYGYTF. The DNA for the CDR3 is TGCAGCGTTGGACGGGGTTCTAACTATGGCTACACCTTC.

This clone was detected many times. V is TRBV6-4 and J is TRBJ2-2; 13 bases fit TRBD2. Looked up from germline, CDR1 is MRHNA and CDR2 is SNTAGT. The V and J ends lost 4 bases and 4 bases, in that order; junction bases with no gene match: 0. This CDR3 spans 15 amino acids. The CDR3 spells CASSGTSGSTGELFF. Written as DNA, the CDR3 is TGTGCCAGCAGTGGGACTAGCGGGAGCACCGGGGAGCTGTTTTTT.

The chain joins TRBV13 to TRBJ2-2, with D unresolved. The ends were cut back, 2 bases at V and 3 bases at J, with 10 bases in the middle. Germline V gene lookup returns CDR1 PRHDT and CDR2 FYEKMQ (reference sequence). The CDR3 extends over 15 amino acids. CDR3 DNA sequence: TGTGCCAGCAGCTTAAGTCTAGGTCACACCGGGGAGCTGTTTTTT. Translating it yields CASSLSLGHTGELFF.

The chain is built from TRBV28 and TRBJ2-3, with a weak D call TRBD2 (6 bases). V was shortened by 8 bases and J by 1 base, with 10 bases between the two germline ends. This CDR3 has 13 residues. The germline V gene has CDR1 MDHEN and CDR2 SYDVKM. The CDR3 sequence: CASLGRRTDTQYF. The CDR3, as DNA: TGTGCCAGCCTCGGGAGACGCACAGATACGCAGTATTTT.

As concerns this clone: Other nucleotide sequences in the sample specify the same CDR3. The chain recombines TRBV2 with TRBJ1-2; 7 bases match TRBD1. Per germline, CDR1 SNHLY and CDR2 FYNNEI. The CDR3 loop spans 12 amino acids. The junction had 9 bases not matched to a gene; V was cut back by 6 bases and J by 11 bases. Written as DNA, the CDR3 is TGTGCCAGCAGGGGGACAGCGGTTGGTTACACCTTC. It translates to CASRGTAVGYTF. The entire variable domain, with the rest obtained from reference TRBV2 and TRBJ1-2, is as follows: EPEVTQTPSHQVTQMGQEVILRCVPISNHLYFYWYRQILGQKVEFLVSFYNNEISEKSEIFDDQFSVERPDGSNFTLKIRSTKLEDSAMYFCASRGTAVGYTFGSGTRLTVV.

This clone was seen only a few times. V usage is TRBV10-3 and J usage is TRBJ2-7; TRBD1 is a possible D gene (6 bases). Germline V lookup: CDR1 ENHRY, CDR2 SYGVKD. The V and J ends lost 5 bases and 2 bases respectively, with 7 bases between them. The CDR3 contains 12 residues. This CDR3 is CAISTGTYEQYF. Here the CDR3 DNA reads TGTGCCATCAGTACAGGGACCTACGAGCAGTACTTC.

This clone was picked up a small number of times. The rearrangement uses TRBV29-1 and TRBJ2-2; perhaps TRBD1 as D (6 bases). Trimming left V 6 bases short and J 4 bases short, with 12 bases between. The CDR3 covers 13 residues. Germline assignment: CDR1 SQVTM and CDR2 ANQGSEA. CDR3 nucleotide sequence: TGCAGCGTGCGTCAGGGGCCCACCGGGGAGCTGTTTTTT. Protein product: CSVRQGPTGELFF.